Listed below are T cell receptor beta chains from one sample, sequenced in a study of CD8 T cells in ankylosing spondylitis. In TCRdb, the 5' RACE reads were re-called with MiXCR into one record per CDR3 protein. The data contain some 240,000 distinct CDR3 sequences, about 18% of them seen just once; the ten biggest clones take up over 25%. Source material: blood, either unsorted or a sorted T cell fraction (not recorded which). Receptor source: a male donor with ankylosing spondylitis or in good health (not recorded which). Each CDR3 is given with its conserved first and last residue. The order of the fields is CDR3 length, V gene, D gene, clone size, J gene, CDR3 protein, CDR3 DNA. D genes are given only for firm matches. Clone size appears in some rows only: once, few, many, or a class for an expanded clone.

cdr3_length: 17
v_call: TRBV27
d_call: -
clone_size: -
j_call: TRBJ2-6
cdr3_aa: CATGDWRTLSGANVLTF
cdr3_nt: TGTGCCACAGGGGACTGGCGGACCCTCTCTGGGGCCAACGTCCTGACTTTC

cdr3_length: 15
v_call: TRBV7-6
d_call: -
clone_size: few
j_call: TRBJ2-2
cdr3_aa: CASSLEVANTGELFF
cdr3_nt: TGTGCCAGCAGCTTAGAGGTAGCGAACACCGGGGAGCTGTTTTTT

cdr3_length: 12
v_call: TRBV29-1
d_call: -
clone_size: few
j_call: TRBJ2-5
cdr3_aa: CSVERTEETQYF
cdr3_nt: TGCAGCGTTGAACGGACGGAGGAGACCCAGTACTTC

cdr3_length: 13
v_call: TRBV20-1
d_call: TRBD2
clone_size: -
j_call: TRBJ2-1
cdr3_aa: CSARGGAGDEQFF
cdr3_nt: TGCAGTGCTCGCGGGGGGGCTGGGGATGAGCAGTTCTTC

cdr3_length: 11
v_call: TRBV6-5
d_call: TRBD2
clone_size: many
j_call: TRBJ2-7
cdr3_aa: CASGSGGEQYF
cdr3_nt: TGTGCCAGCGGATCGGGGGGTGAGCAGTACTTC

cdr3_length: 14
v_call: TRBV7-3
d_call: TRBD2
clone_size: -
j_call: TRBJ2-1
cdr3_aa: CASSSLASEAEQFF
cdr3_nt: TGTGCCAGCAGCTCACTAGCGAGTGAGGCTGAGCAGTTCTTC

cdr3_length: 15
v_call: TRBV7-7
d_call: TRBD1
clone_size: few
j_call: TRBJ2-5
cdr3_aa: CASSLGDRGKETQYF
cdr3_nt: TGTGCTAGCAGCTTAGGGGACAGGGGAAAAGAGACCCAGTACTTC

cdr3_length: 15
v_call: TRBV29-1
d_call: -
clone_size: many
j_call: TRBJ2-3
cdr3_aa: CSVVGVGPVTDTQYF
cdr3_nt: TGCAGCGTTGTCGGTGTAGGACCGGTCACAGATACGCAGTATTTT

cdr3_length: 15
v_call: TRBV29-1
d_call: -
clone_size: -
j_call: TRBJ2-1
cdr3_aa: CSIVGTSGPYNEQFF
cdr3_nt: TGCAGCATCGTTGGAACCAGCGGGCCCTACAATGAGCAGTTCTTC

cdr3_length: 15
v_call: TRBV27
d_call: -
clone_size: few
j_call: TRBJ1-5
cdr3_aa: CASSLTGHSNQPQHF
cdr3_nt: TGTGCCAGCAGCCTCACAGGGCATAGCAATCAGCCCCAGCATTTT

cdr3_length: 15
v_call: TRBV6-2/TRBV6-3
d_call: -
clone_size: -
j_call: TRBJ2-5
cdr3_aa: CASRATQGDQETQYF
cdr3_nt: TGTGCCAGCAGAGCCACCCAAGGGGACCAAGAGACCCAGTACTTC